This T cell receptor beta chain was captured in a study of low-dose radiotherapy and immunotherapy resistance in tumors. The overall study: Cohort 1 received 0.5 Gy per fraction every 2 weeks, totaling 6.5 Gy. With cycle 1 day 1 as the start, patients took oral aspirin 300 mg daily for four cycles. The patients were given nivolumab 240 mg every two weeks and ipilimumab 1 mg/kg every six weeks, through an intravenous route.

J lost 9 bases, V lost 0 bases, and 8 bases had no gene match. Germline CDR1 and CDR2: SGHRS and YFSETQ. The CDR3 consists of 15 residues. The sample's time point: before trial treatment. This clonotype occurred many times. TRAV- and TRBV-specific primers primed first-strand cDNA, covering alpha and beta chains. Over 20 PCR cycles, TCRs were amplified from a constant-region primer and V-primer adapter. TCRdb fed the reads into MiXCR, producing one record per CDR3 protein. The sample records tens of thousands of distinct CDR3 sequences, 15% to 20% being singletons. The V gene is TRBV5-1, the J gene TRBJ2-7, with 11 bases that match TRBD1. The receptor's source is a male donor with prostate cancer. Sample: PBMCs, taken before treatment. The CDR3 nucleotides read TGCGCCAGCAGCTTGGATACCCGGACAGGGGGCCTGCAGTACTTC. This sequence encodes CASSLDTRTGGLQYF.